Each of the 23 T cell receptor beta chains below was sequenced from the same sample in a study of CD8 T cells in Susac syndrome. It was with random hexamers that about 0.45 to 1 ug RNA was reverse transcribed. TCRdb independently ran MiXCR on the immunoSEQ multiplex PCR reads; one entry per CDR3 protein. The data contain 120,000 to 150,000 distinct CDR3 sequences, 94% of them singletons. Specimen: CD4+ T cells from PBMCs. These receptor sequences come from a human donor in good health.

This chain joins TRBV20-1 and TRBJ1-1; a possible D gene is TRBD1 (5 bases). V was pared by 5 bases and J by 1 base, with 11 bases between. The CDR3 consists of 13 residues. Germline V gives CDR1 DFQATT, CDR2 SNEGSKA (reference sequence). The CDR3 loop reads CSADETGNTEAFF. Written as DNA, the CDR3 is TGCAGTGCTGATGAAACAGGGAACACTGAAGCTTTCTTT.

This clonotype was observed a single time. The V and J genes are TRBV20-1 and TRBJ2-5, with 10 nucleotides matching TRBD2. The length of the CDR3 is 15 residues. The V gene's germline CDR1 is DFQATT and CDR2 SNEGSKA (reference sequence). Trimming at V came to 2 bases and at J to 4 bases, leaving 7 bases not matched to a gene. CDR3 region: CSARTSGVAGETQYF. CDR3 sequence (DNA): TGCAGTGCTAGAACTAGCGGGGTCGCGGGAGAGACCCAGTACTTC.

V and J are TRBV30 and TRBJ1-5, with 7 bases aligning to TRBD1. J gave up 4 bases and V 0 bases, and 6 bases lay outside the gene matches. The CDR3 totals 15 residues. Germline V gene lookup returns CDR1 GTSNPN and CDR2 SVGIG (reference sequence). The CDR3 DNA sequence: TGTGCCTGGAGTGTAGGGGGCGGTGTAAATCAGCCCCAGCATTTT. Translating it yields CAWSVGGGVNQPQHF. Based on the CDR3 plus reference TRBV30 and TRBJ1-5, the full variable domain is SQTIHQWPATLVQPVGSPLSLECTVEGTSNPNLYWYRQAAGRGLQLLFYSVGIGQISSEVPQNLSASRPQDRQFILSSKKLLLSDSGFYLCAWSVGGGVNQPQHFGDGTRLSIL.

This sequence joins TRBV12-3 or TRBV12-4 and TRBJ2-2, with D hard to call. The V gene lost 6 bases and the J gene lost 1 base, with 6 bases spanning the gap. CDR3 length equals 13 residues. The CDR3 DNA follows: TGTGCCAGCAGGGAAGTGAACACCGGGGAGCTGTTTTTT. Residues: CASREVNTGELFF.

The V call is TRBV3-1, the J call TRBJ1-2; 9 bases map to TRBD1. CDR1 and CDR2 from the germline V gene are LGHDT and YNNKEL (reference sequence). After removal of 3 bases from V and 4 bases from J, the junction contained 9 bases not matched to a gene. This CDR3 spans 16 amino acids. The DNA for the CDR3 is TGTGCCAGCAGCCACGAAAGATGGGACAGGGCCTATGGCTACACCTTC. Its translation is CASSHERWDRAYGYTF.

The rearrangement uses TRBV30 and TRBJ2-7; 8 positions agree with TRBD1. The CDR3 is 15 residues long. V lost 2 bases and J lost 4; bases outside the gene matches: 10. Per germline, CDR1 GTSNPN and CDR2 SVGIG (reference sequence). The DNA for the CDR3 is TGTGCCTGGAGTATCCGGACAGGGTACGTGTACGAGCAGTACTTC. This codes for CAWSIRTGYVYEQYF.

The rearrangement uses TRBV7-2 and TRBJ2-7; the D gene is possibly TRBD2 (7 bases). V was clipped by 1 base and J by 7 bases, with 14 bases between them. Germline assignment: CDR1 SGHTA and CDR2 FQGNSA. This CDR3 has 14 residues. The CDR3: CASSLGGTTGEQYF. The DNA of the CDR3 is TGTGCCAGCAGCTTAGGGGGGACTACAGGGGAGCAGTACTTC.

V usage is TRBV28 and J usage is TRBJ1-1; D gene uncertain. The CDR3 totals 13 residues. V lost 3 bases, J lost 6 bases, and 11 bases lay in between. CDR1 MDHEN and CDR2 SYDVKM come from the germline V gene. CDR3 region: CASSFIRHPEAFF. The CDR3 DNA reads TGTGCCAGCAGTTTTATCCGTCATCCTGAAGCTTTCTTT.

The chain carries TRBV5-1 and TRBJ2-5; weak D call: TRBD1 (5 bases). V was clipped by 3 bases and J by 2 bases, with 14 bases between them. The germline gives CDR1 SGHRS, CDR2 YFSETQ. The CDR3 has 15 residues. Written as DNA, the CDR3 is TGCGCCAGCAGCTATGTGGGCAGGGATCAAGAGACCCAGTACTTC. Translation gives CASSYVGRDQETQYF.

The V and J genes are TRBV6-6 and TRBJ1-2; D is uncertain. Germline V gives CDR1 MNHNY, CDR2 SVGAGI (reference sequence). CDR3 length: 12 amino acids. The V end lost 6 bases, the J end lost 2 bases, and 7 bases lay between the germline ends. CDR3 bases: TGTGCCAGCAGAAACCTGAACTATGGCTACACCTTC. This sequence encodes CASRNLNYGYTF.

This clonotype has just one count. The chain combines TRBV28 with TRBJ2-3; no reliable D call. The CDR3 is 14 residues long. The V gene lost 5 bases and the J gene lost 3 bases, with 12 bases spanning the gap. The germline V gene has CDR1 MDHEN and CDR2 SYDVKM. CDR3 in amino acids: CASSIGGSTDTQYF. CDR3 coding DNA: TGTGCCAGCAGTATCGGTGGGTCGACAGATACGCAGTATTTT.

V and J are TRBV28 and TRBJ1-1, with D hard to call. Between the trimmed V and J ends, which lost 7 bases and 1 base, there was a span of 16 bases. The germline gives CDR1 MDHEN, CDR2 SYDVKM. CDR3 length: 15 amino acids. The CDR3 DNA reads TGTGCCAGCAACACAGCCCTCGAGTCGAACACTGAAGCTTTCTTT. Its protein is CASNTALESNTEAFF.

V usage is TRBV27 and J usage is TRBJ2-7; 9 bases are shared with TRBD2. The CDR3 covers 14 residues. Per the germline V gene, CDR1 is MNHEY and CDR2 is SMNVEV (reference sequence). V shed 3 bases and J 2 bases; nucleotides not matched to a gene: 2. The CDR3 nucleotides read TGTGCCAGCAGTTTGGCGGGAGGGCCCTACGAGCAGTACTTC. This sequence encodes CASSLAGGPYEQYF.

The CDR3 sequence: CASSVGSETQYF. CDR3 sequence (DNA): TGTGCCAGCAGCGTGGGGTCGGAGACCCAGTACTTC. The V call is TRBV9, the J call TRBJ2-5; D uncertain. CDR1 is SGDLS, CDR2 YYNGEE, per germline. CDR3 length: 12 residues. The ends were cut back, 2 bases at V and 5 bases at J, with 7 bases in the middle. Filled out from reference TRBV9 and TRBJ2-5, the complete variable domain reads DSGVTQTPKHLITATGQRVTLRCSPRSGDLSVYWYQQSLDQGLQFLIQYYNGEERAKGNILERFSAQQFPDLHSELNLSSLELGDSALYFCASSVGSETQYFGPGTRLLVL.

V usage is TRBV16 and J usage is TRBJ1-1; D gene unclear. The CDR3 is made up of 15 amino acids. Looked up from germline, CDR1 is KGHSY and CDR2 is FQNENV. The germline V and J ends were trimmed by 1 base and 0 bases, with 9 bases remaining between them. The CDR3 region is CASSQFGQLNTEAFF. The CDR3 bases are TGTGCCAGCAGCCAATTCGGCCAGCTGAACACTGAAGCTTTCTTT.

J is TRBJ2-5 and V is TRBV7-2, with a possible D match to TRBD2 (5 bases). Trimming stripped 5 bases from V and 5 bases from J, with 15 bases between. This CDR3 has 14 residues. The germline V gene has CDR1 SGHTA and CDR2 FQGNSA. This CDR3 reads CASSPGNTRETQYF. DNA for the CDR3: TGTGCCAGCAGCCCCGGGAACACCAGGGAGACCCAGTACTTC.

This chain joins TRBV5-1 and TRBJ2-2, with a tentative D call TRBD1 (7 bases). In germline, CDR1 is SGHRS, CDR2 YFSETQ. Trimming cost V 4 bases and J 2 bases, with 15 bases left between them. CDR3 length: 16 amino acids. The CDR3 region has the DNA TGCGCCAGCAGCATCCAGGAGGGGGCTAACACCGGGGAGCTGTTTTTT. Translation gives CASSIQEGANTGELFF.

The J gene is TRBJ1-4, the V gene TRBV2; D is unclear. The length of the CDR3 is 15 residues. Germline values: CDR1 SNHLY, CDR2 FYNNEI. V was shortened by 7 bases and J by 4 bases, with 16 bases between the two germline ends. The CDR3 DNA reads as TGTGCCAGCATTAATCTGGGCCGGAATAATGAAAAACTGTTTTTT. Protein sequence: CASINLGRNNEKLFF.

The chain combines TRBV20-1 with TRBJ2-2; D unclear. Trimming took off 0 bases at V and 7 bases at J, with 12 bases between the two ends. CDR1 is DFQATT and CDR2 is SNEGSKA in the germline V gene (reference sequence). The CDR3 length is 14 residues. The CDR3 nucleotides are TGCAGTGCTAGAGACGGCGGTTCTGGCGGGGAGCTGTTTTTT. Protein product: CSARDGGSGGELFF.

V usage is TRBV19 and J usage is TRBJ2-5; D perhaps matches TRBD1 (6 bases). There are 15 residues in the CDR3. Germline values: CDR1 LNHDA, CDR2 SQIVND (reference sequence). V lost 5 bases, J lost 3 bases, and 16 bases lay in between. DNA for the CDR3: TGTGCCAGTAGTGTTTTGTGGGGGCAAGAAGAGACCCAGTACTTC. It encodes CASSVLWGQEETQYF.

This rearrangement joins TRBV5-1 to TRBJ2-1; 10 bases fit TRBD2. Germline assignment: CDR1 SGHRS and CDR2 YFSETQ. With 5 bases clipped from V and 4 bases from J, the junction kept 6 bases outside the gene matches. The length of the CDR3 is 15 residues. In nucleotides, the CDR3 is TGCGCCAGCAGGGAGCGGGAGGGCGTTTACAATGAGCAGTTCTTC. This encodes CASREREGVYNEQFF.

The chain joins TRBV20-1 to TRBJ2-5, with TRBD1 matching over 9 bases. V dropped 6 bases and J dropped 0; count of bases not matched to a gene: 14. CDR3 length equals 17 residues. Germline V gives CDR1 DFQATT, CDR2 SNEGSKA (reference sequence). CDR3 residues: CSAEGQGSGADQETQYF. DNA of the CDR3: TGCAGTGCCGAGGGACAGGGATCAGGGGCGGACCAAGAGACCCAGTACTTC.

This sequence joins TRBV11-2 and TRBJ2-7, with a tentative D call TRBD1 (6 bases). V lost 2 bases and J 1 base, leaving 12 bases between the germline ends. The CDR3 extends over 15 amino acids. Looked up from germline, CDR1 is SGHAT and CDR2 is FQNNGV. The CDR3 DNA reads TGTGCCAGCAGCTTAACGGACAGCAGTTCCTACGAGCAGTACTTC. Translating gives CASSLTDSSSYEQYF.